These 32 T cell receptor beta chains were all obtained from the same sample, sequenced in a study of beta chain features in type 1 diabetes. General observations from the study: Within each of all four CD4+ subsets, Type 1 diabetes patients had TCRB CDR3s that were moderately but significantly shorter.

Since all of the isolated RNA was reverse transcribed, expressed TCRB transcripts were what got sequenced. The table came from immunoSEQ multiplex PCR; TCRdb's copy has only in-frame clones and leaves some out. The sample has about 190,000 clones; around 7.9% are singletons. The antigens these receptors bind are not known. Material for sequencing was central memory CD4+ T cells from blood. The receptor set was obtained from a man aged 18 to 29 with type 1 diabetes.

J is TRBJ2-7 and V is TRBV7-9; the match to TRBD1 covers 10 bases. Looked up from germline, CDR1 is SEHNR and CDR2 is FQNEAQ (reference sequence). The CDR3 is 15 residues long. V lost 5 bases, J lost 3 bases, and 7 bases stayed unmatched. The CDR3 loop reads CASSPRRDRGYEQYF. The DNA of the CDR3 is TGTGCCAGCAGCCCACGGCGGGACAGGGGCTACGAGCAGTACTTC.

CDR3 residues: CASSSGTNTDTQYF. The CDR3 DNA is TGTGCCAGCAGTAGCGGGACAAACACAGATACGCAGTATTTT. V gene TRBV5-4 combines with J gene TRBJ2-3, with 8 nucleotides matching TRBD2. V lost 5 bases to trimming and J lost 2 bases; unmatched junction nucleotides: 4. Germline CDR1 is SGHNT and CDR2 is YYREEE (reference sequence). CDR3 length: 14 amino acids.

The sample holds many counts of this clone. The genes are TRBV4-3 and TRBJ2-7; 7 bases match TRBD1. CDR1 LGHNA and CDR2 YSLEER come from the germline V gene. The trim removed 1 base at V and 2 bases at J, leaving 2 bases unmatched. The CDR3 has 14 residues. The chain's CDR3 is CASSQAGGTYEQYF. In nucleotides, the CDR3 is TGCGCCAGCAGCCAAGCAGGGGGAACCTACGAGCAGTACTTC.

The rearrangement joins TRBV27 to TRBJ2-7, with 9 bases lining up with TRBD2. CDR1 and CDR2 from the germline V gene are MNHEY and SMNVEV (reference sequence). The length of the CDR3 is 15 residues. The trim removed 4 bases at V and 4 bases at J, leaving 8 bases unmatched. The CDR3 DNA is TGTGCCAGCAGTTCTAACGGCGGGAGGGGATACGAGCAGTACTTC. The encoded protein is CASSSNGGRGYEQYF.

This clone has just a few counts. Other DNA variants within this sample encode the same CDR3. J is TRBJ2-7 and V is TRBV28; TRBD2 agrees at 8 bases. The CDR3 loop spans 14 amino acids. V shed 6 bases and J 3 bases; nucleotides not matched to a gene: 7. Germline V gives CDR1 MDHEN, CDR2 SYDVKM. The DNA of the CDR3 is TGTGCCAGCAGCCCCCCGGGGGGGAGCTACGAGCAGTACTTC. Translating it yields CASSPPGGSYEQYF.

This clone was seen only a few times. The gene calls are TRBV5-4 and TRBJ1-1, with D perhaps matching TRBD1 (5 bases). Germline V lookup: CDR1 SGHNT, CDR2 YYREEE (reference sequence). This CDR3 spans 16 amino acids. With 4 bases removed from V and 3 bases from J, the gap between germline ends came to 19 bases. The CDR3 nucleotides are TGTGCCAGCAGCCCAGGAGCGACAGCTACTTACACTGAAGCTTTCTTT. Translated, it gives CASSPGATATYTEAFF.

This clone was seen many times. The chain combines TRBV7-2 with TRBJ2-2; possibly TRBD1 for D (6 bases). The CDR3 is 14 residues long. The ends were cut back, 3 bases at V and 3 bases at J, with 8 bases in the middle. Germline CDR1 reads SGHTA; CDR2 reads FQGNSA. In DNA form, the CDR3 reads TGTGCCAGCAGCTTTTCAGGGGACACCGGGGAGCTGTTTTTT. This translates into CASSFSGDTGELFF. The whole variable domain, remainder taken from reference TRBV7-2 and TRBJ2-2, is GAGVSQSPSNKVTEKGKDVELRCDPISGHTALYWYRQSLGQGLEFLIYFQGNSAPDKSGLPSDRFSAERTGGSVSTLTIQRTQQEDSAVYLCASSFSGDTGELFFGEGSRLTVL.

The chain links TRBV5-1 to TRBJ2-7; D remains ambiguous. Germline V lookup: CDR1 SGHRS, CDR2 YFSETQ. Trimming shortened V by 2 bases and J by 4 bases, and 10 bases separated the two germline ends. This CDR3 spans 13 amino acids. The CDR3 loop reads CASSLTPSYEQYF. The CDR3 coding sequence is TGCGCCAGCAGCTTAACCCCGAGTTACGAGCAGTACTTC.

This clone was found a few times. The chain couples TRBV7-2 to TRBJ1-5, with D unresolved. The germline gives CDR1 SGHTA, CDR2 FQGNSA. Trimming pared 3 bases from V and 3 bases from J, leaving 3 bases between. The CDR3 is 12 amino acids. DNA of the CDR3: TGTGCCAGCAGCTTGGCCAATCAGCCCCAGCATTTT. It yields the protein CASSLANQPQHF. Based on the CDR3 plus reference TRBV7-2 and TRBJ1-5, the full variable domain is GAGVSQSPSNKVTEKGKDVELRCDPISGHTALYWYRQSLGQGLEFLIYFQGNSAPDKSGLPSDRFSAERTGGSVSTLTIQRTQQEDSAVYLCASSLANQPQHFGDGTRLSIL.

The chain is built from TRBV6-1 and TRBJ1-4; TRBD1 aligns across 7 bases. CDR3 length: 15 amino acids. The V gene's germline CDR1 is MNHNS and CDR2 SASEGT. Germline trimming cut 8 bases from V and 4 bases from J; bases unmatched to any gene: 10. The CDR3 region has the DNA TGTGCCAGCTGCACGGTCACAGGGGTTAATGAAAAACTGTTTTTT. This encodes CASCTVTGVNEKLFF.

V gene TRBV30 combines with J gene TRBJ1-2, with D possibly matching TRBD1 (6 bases). Per germline, CDR1 GTSNPN and CDR2 SVGIG (reference sequence). Trimming removed 4 bases from V and 1 base from J, with 13 bases in between. This CDR3 region has 14 residues. CDR3 sequence: CAWNGQGLNYGYTF. In DNA, the CDR3 is TGTGCCTGGAACGGGCAGGGGCTTAACTATGGCTACACCTTC.

This clone has just a few counts. The chain is built from TRBV15 and TRBJ2-7; D not resolved. CDR1 is LNHNV, CDR2 YYDKDF, per germline (reference sequence). This CDR3 is built from 13 residues. Deletions cut 0 bases from V and 4 bases from J, with 7 bases between. CDR3 DNA: TGTGCCACCAGCAGAGATGGTGCGTACGAGCAGTACTTC. Amino acid sequence: CATSRDGAYEQYF.

The J gene is TRBJ2-2, the V gene TRBV4-1; unclear D gene. The CDR3 covers 17 residues. The germline CDR1 and CDR2 sequences are MGHRA and YSYEKL. V was pared by 1 base and J by 0 bases, with 12 bases between. The CDR3, as DNA: TGCGCCAGCAGCCAAGCGTTTCACTCTTCGAACACCGGGGAGCTGTTTTTT. This codes for CASSQAFHSSNTGELFF.

This clone showed up just a few times. The chain links TRBV21-1 to TRBJ1-5; the D call of TRBD1 is as the table states it, not checked on the DNA. TRBV21-1 is given as a pseudogene. The CDR3 is 12 residues long. CDR3 region: CATQGSRQPQHF. The CDR3 DNA is TGTGCCACCCAGGGATCCCGCCAGCCCCAGCATTTT.

This clone was observed many times. The chain combines TRBV5-1 with TRBJ2-1, with D possibly TRBD1 on 6 matching bases. The CDR3 consists of 13 residues. V was pared by 3 bases and J by 4 bases, with 8 bases between. Germline lookup yields CDR1 SGHRS and CDR2 YFSETQ. CDR3 DNA: TGCGCCAGCAGCTCGACAGGATACAATGAGCAGTTCTTC. Its protein is CASSSTGYNEQFF.

There are a few counts of this clone. The rearrangement uses TRBV6-1 and TRBJ1-5; D ambiguous. Trimming took 2 bases from V and 0 from J, leaving 8 bases between them. The germline CDR1 and CDR2 sequences are MNHNS and SASEGT. The CDR3 contains 15 residues. The CDR3 here is CASSERGFSNQPQHF. The CDR3 DNA follows: TGTGCCAGCAGTGAACGAGGGTTTAGCAATCAGCCCCAGCATTTT.

The genes are TRBV7-2 and TRBJ1-5; D uncertain. The germline gives CDR1 SGHTA, CDR2 FQGNSA. V gave up 2 bases and J gave up 3 bases, with 11 bases separating them. This CDR3 has 15 residues. The CDR3 nucleotides are TGTGCCAGCAGCTTAACGGCGGATGACAATCAGCCCCAGCATTTT. Its protein product is CASSLTADDNQPQHF.

The chain carries TRBV28 and TRBJ2-7; D perhaps matches TRBD1 (8 bases). The germline gives CDR1 MDHEN, CDR2 SYDVKM. The CDR3 has 14 amino acids. Trimming left V 4 bases short and J 1 base short, with 11 bases between. The CDR3 loop is CASSYRGGSYEQYF. The CDR3 region has the DNA TGTGCCAGCAGTTACAGGGGGGGGTCCTACGAGCAGTACTTC. The whole variable domain, filled in from reference TRBV28 and TRBJ2-7, reads DVKVTQSSRYLVKRTGEKVFLECVQDMDHENMFWYRQDPGLGLRLIYFSYDVKMKEKGDIPEGYSVSREKKERFSLILESASTNQTSMYLCASSYRGGSYEQYFGPGTRLTVT.

The chain uses TRBV29-1 and TRBJ2-1; 8 bases map to TRBD2. V was pared by 5 bases and J by 6 bases, with 9 bases of the junction left unmatched. This CDR3 spans 14 amino acids. Germline assignment: CDR1 SQVTM and CDR2 ANQGSEA. Here the CDR3 reads CSVNTGRAFNEQFF. CDR3 DNA: TGCAGCGTTAACACCGGGAGGGCCTTCAATGAGCAGTTCTTC.

There are a few counts of this clone. The gene calls are TRBV2 and TRBJ1-5, with TRBD1 as a possible D gene (6 bases). The germline V and J ends were trimmed by 7 bases and 5 bases, with 9 bases remaining between them. The germline V gene has CDR1 SNHLY and CDR2 FYNNEI. The CDR3 runs 12 residues. In nucleotides, the CDR3 is TGTGCCAGCAACACAGGGTATCAGCCCCAGCATTTT. It is translated as CASNTGYQPQHF.

This chain links TRBV21-1 with TRBJ1-2. TRBV21-1 is described as a pseudogene. CDR3 length: 12 residues. The chain's CDR3 is CASARVNYGYTF. Written as DNA, the CDR3 is TGTGCCAGCGCAAGAGTTAACTATGGCTACACCTTC.

This sequence joins TRBV7-6 and TRBJ2-5; D not certain. With 4 bases removed from V and 1 base from J, the gap between germline ends came to 4 bases. Germline values: CDR1 SGHVS, CDR2 FNYEAQ. There are 12 residues in the CDR3. CDR3 sequence: CASSSLQETQYF. CDR3 in DNA: TGTGCCAGCAGCTCTCTCCAAGAGACCCAGTACTTC.

This clone showed up just once. The rearrangement uses TRBV10-2 and TRBJ1-1; possible D gene TRBD1, 5 bases. V lost 7 bases and J 7 bases, leaving 16 bases between the germline ends. The CDR3 is made up of 13 amino acids. From germline, CDR1 is WSHSY and CDR2 SAAADI. The CDR3 spells CASKGTLDDEAFF. CDR3 coding DNA: TGCGCCAGCAAGGGGACTCTAGACGATGAAGCTTTCTTT.

The chain combines TRBV6-5 with TRBJ1-2; D remains unclear. The CDR3 runs to 11 residues. Trimming removed 4 bases at V and 4 bases at J, with 4 bases between. Germline V gene sequence: CDR1 MNHEY, CDR2 SVGAGI. The CDR3 DNA is TGTGCCAGCAGTTCTTCCTATGGCTACACCTTC. Its protein product is CASSSSYGYTF.

This clone was counted between two and nine times. CDR3 amino acids: CATLTSSYNEQFF. The CDR3, as DNA: TGTGCCACCCTGACTAGCTCCTACAATGAGCAGTTCTTC. The chain employs TRBV7-2 and TRBJ2-1; tentative D call: TRBD2 (6 bases). The CDR3 contains 13 residues. Germline CDR1 is SGHTA and CDR2 is FQGNSA. V dropped 10 bases and J dropped 0 bases, with 10 bases sitting between them.

Only a few counts were recorded for this clone. The genes are TRBV7-6 and TRBJ2-1, with D possibly matching TRBD1 (6 bases). The CDR3 consists of 15 residues. CDR1 and CDR2 (germline): SGHVS, FNYEAQ. Trimming pared 4 bases from V and 3 bases from J, leaving 13 bases between. CDR3 sequence reads: CASSSGQSRYNEQFF. The CDR3 coding sequence is TGTGCCAGCAGCTCTGGACAGTCCCGCTACAATGAGCAGTTCTTC.

Only a few counts were recorded for this clone. V is TRBV18 and J is TRBJ2-7, with a tentative D call TRBD1 (6 bases). V was cut by 0 bases and J by 3 bases, with 15 bases left in between. CDR3 length: 16 residues. CDR1 is KGHSH and CDR2 is LQKENI in the germline V gene. The CDR3 sequence: CASSPPKQGYVYEQYF. The CDR3 nucleotides are TGTGCCAGCTCACCACCGAAACAGGGATACGTCTACGAGCAGTACTTC.

This clone was counted only a few times. This chain links TRBV9 with TRBJ2-1, with D hard to call. V lost 4 bases and J 9 bases, leaving 14 bases between the germline ends. The CDR3 is 13 amino acids. CDR1 and CDR2 (germline): SGDLS, YYNGEE. CDR3 nucleotide sequence: TGTGCCAGCAGCAAAACAGCTTTCGGTGAGCAGTTCTTC. This codes for CASSKTAFGEQFF.

This clone was detected only a few times. The chain combines TRBV5-4 with TRBJ1-2; 7 bases fit TRBD1. This CDR3 has 16 amino acids. CDR1 is SGHNT, CDR2 YYREEE, per germline (reference sequence). The trim removed 0 bases at V and 0 bases at J, leaving 5 bases unmatched. The CDR3 sequence is CASSLEGDRANYGYTF. DNA for the CDR3: TGTGCCAGCAGCTTGGAAGGAGACAGGGCTAACTATGGCTACACCTTC.

The chain links TRBV30 to TRBJ2-1; perhaps TRBD1 as D (6 bases). The CDR3 length is 17 residues. The V gene's germline CDR1 is GTSNPN and CDR2 SVGIG (reference sequence). With 2 bases removed from V and 0 bases from J, the gap between germline ends came to 17 bases. The CDR3 protein is CAWSPGGRSYSYNEQFF. Written as DNA, the CDR3 is TGTGCCTGGAGTCCTGGGGGCCGATCTTACTCCTACAATGAGCAGTTCTTC.

V and J are TRBV9 and TRBJ2-5; 9 positions agree with TRBD2. The J segment lost 4 bases and the V segment lost 0 bases, leaving 7 bases of the junction unmatched. The germline CDR1 and CDR2 sequences are SGDLS and YYNGEE. The CDR3 runs to 16 residues. The CDR3 coding sequence is TGTGCCAGCAGCGTAGCTCCTAGCGGGAAGGGAGAGACCCAGTACTTC. Encoded protein: CASSVAPSGKGETQYF.

The V and J genes are TRBV14 and TRBJ2-5; 7 nucleotides agree with TRBD1. The CDR3 runs to 17 residues. Trimming cost V 4 bases and J 5 bases; bases outside gene matches: 16. The germline V gene has CDR1 SGHDN and CDR2 FVKESK. CDR3 region: CASSRYNRGYSKETQYF. CDR3 in DNA: TGTGCCAGCAGCCGTTACAACAGGGGCTATTCTAAGGAGACCCAGTACTTC.